These 7 T cell receptor beta chains share one sample of origin, sequenced in a study of early stage breast cancer tumors. Data came from immunoSEQ multiplex PCR; TCRdb stores just in-frame clones and leaves some out. The sample records about 46,000 clones, about 77% being singletons. The sample taken for sequencing was blood. Every receptor here comes from a person aged 40-50 years with breast cancer.

The V call is TRBV5-6, the J call TRBJ2-1; the D gene could be TRBD1 or TRBD2 (5 bases each). There are 15 residues in the CDR3. The germline CDR1 and CDR2 sequences are SGHDT and YYEEEE. V lost 0 bases and J lost 1, with 8 bases in between. CDR3 sequence reads: CASSLGGLSYNEQFF. Written as DNA, the CDR3 is TGTGCCAGCAGCTTGGGGGGGTTATCCTACAATGAGCAGTTCTTC.

This clone occurred a few times. The rearrangement joins TRBV6-5 to TRBJ2-5, with 7 nucleotides matching TRBD1. In germline, CDR1 is MNHEY, CDR2 SVGAGI. The J segment lost 1 base and the V segment lost 5 bases, leaving 7 bases of the junction unmatched. This CDR3 region has 15 residues. The CDR3 DNA reads as TGTGCCAGCAGTGCCCAGGCAGGGGGCCAAGAGACCCAGTACTTC. It encodes CASSAQAGGQETQYF.

This rearrangement joins TRBV27 to TRBJ2-7; D tentatively fits TRBD1 or TRBD2 (5 bases each). Germline CDR1 MNHEY, CDR2 SMNVEV (reference sequence). CDR3 size: 15 residues. Trimming cost V 5 bases and J 4 bases, with 18 bases left between them. The CDR3 reads CASSPGTDALYEQYF. In DNA, the CDR3 is TGTGCCAGCAGTCCCGGGACGGATGCGCTGTACGAGCAGTACTTC.

V gene TRBV5-6 combines with J gene TRBJ2-1; the match to TRBD2 covers 7 bases. V gave up 1 base and J gave up 4 bases; unmatched junction bases: 8. The CDR3 is made up of 16 amino acids. The V gene's germline CDR1 is SGHDT and CDR2 YYEEEE. Here the CDR3 reads CASSLWGGSPYNEQFF. For the CDR3, the DNA is TGTGCCAGCAGCTTGTGGGGCGGGAGCCCTTACAATGAGCAGTTCTTC.

V and J are TRBV9 and TRBJ1-1; D unclear. Trimming pared 2 bases from V and 1 base from J, leaving 12 bases between. The CDR3 has 15 residues. Germline V gene sequence: CDR1 SGDLS, CDR2 YYNGEE. CDR3 amino acids: CASSVIGPPNTEAFF. CDR3 in DNA: TGTGCCAGCAGCGTGATAGGACCCCCGAACACTGAAGCTTTCTTT.

CDR3 sequence reads: CASSHQVPYEQYF. DNA of the CDR3: TGTGCCAGCAGTCATCAGGTTCCCTACGAGCAGTACTTC. The rearrangement joins TRBV6-6 to TRBJ2-7, with unresolved D. Germline values: CDR1 MNHNY, CDR2 SVGAGI (reference sequence). This CDR3 spans 13 amino acids. V dropped 5 bases and J dropped 2 bases, with 10 bases sitting between them.

V is TRBV5-4 and J is TRBJ2-5; 9 positions agree with TRBD2. Germline V lookup: CDR1 SGHNT, CDR2 YYREEE (reference sequence). Unmatched junction bases numbered 14, after V lost 5 bases and J lost 0 bases. The CDR3 covers 18 residues. This CDR3 reads CASSSVGRVAGDQETQYF. CDR3 nucleotide sequence: TGTGCCAGCAGTTCGGTCGGAAGAGTAGCGGGAGACCAAGAGACCCAGTACTTC.